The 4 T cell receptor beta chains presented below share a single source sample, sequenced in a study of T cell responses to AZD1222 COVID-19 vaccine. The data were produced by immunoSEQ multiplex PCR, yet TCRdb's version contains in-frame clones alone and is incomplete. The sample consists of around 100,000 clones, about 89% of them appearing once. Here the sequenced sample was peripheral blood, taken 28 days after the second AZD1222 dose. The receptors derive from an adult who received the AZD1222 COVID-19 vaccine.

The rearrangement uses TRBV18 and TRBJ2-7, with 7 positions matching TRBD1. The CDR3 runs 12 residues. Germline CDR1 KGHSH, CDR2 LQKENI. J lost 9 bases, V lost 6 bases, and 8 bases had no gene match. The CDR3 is CASSPGTAGQYF. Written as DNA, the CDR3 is TGTGCCAGCTCTCCCGGGACAGCCGGGCAGTACTTC.

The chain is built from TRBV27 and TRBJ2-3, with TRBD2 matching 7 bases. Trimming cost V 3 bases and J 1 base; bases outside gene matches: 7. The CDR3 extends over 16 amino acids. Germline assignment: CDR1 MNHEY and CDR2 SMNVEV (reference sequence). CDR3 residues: CASSFITSVGTDTQYF. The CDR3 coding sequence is TGTGCCAGCAGTTTTATCACTAGCGTCGGCACAGATACGCAGTATTTT.

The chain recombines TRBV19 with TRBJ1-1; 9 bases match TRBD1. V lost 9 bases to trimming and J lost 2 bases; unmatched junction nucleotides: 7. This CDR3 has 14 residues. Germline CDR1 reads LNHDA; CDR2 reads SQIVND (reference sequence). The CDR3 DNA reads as TGTGCCAGCACTCCGGGACAGGGAAACACTGAAGCTTTCTTT. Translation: CASTPGQGNTEAFF.

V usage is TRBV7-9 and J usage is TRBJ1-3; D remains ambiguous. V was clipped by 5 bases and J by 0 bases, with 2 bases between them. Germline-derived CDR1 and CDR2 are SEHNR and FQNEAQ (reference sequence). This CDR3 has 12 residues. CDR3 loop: CASSLSGNTIYF. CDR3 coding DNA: TGTGCCAGCAGCCTCTCTGGAAACACCATATATTTT.